One sample yielded the 8 T cell receptor beta chains listed below, sequenced in a study of blood T cells in healthy people across ages. The second PCR ran roughly 7 to 11 cycles with a sample-barcoded 5' primer and J-beta primers. TCRdb used MiXCR to reprocess the 5' RACE reads, holding one entry per CDR3 protein. The sample holds around 1.7 million distinct CDR3 sequences, approximately 30% seen once. Material for sequencing was blood. The source is a woman under 40 in good health.

The chain couples TRBV30 to TRBJ2-5; D call uncertain. The CDR3 contains 14 residues. V lost 1 base, J lost 4 bases, and 13 bases lay in between. In germline, CDR1 is GTSNPN, CDR2 SVGIG (reference sequence). CDR3: CAWSGVGLGETQYF. For the CDR3, the DNA is TGTGCCTGGAGTGGGGTTGGGTTGGGAGAGACCCAGTACTTC.

CDR3 protein: CASSFGQGDRGQFF. CDR3 nucleotide sequence: TGTGCCAGCAGTTTCGGTCAGGGGGACCGAGGTCAGTTCTTC. The J gene is TRBJ2-1, the V gene TRBV12-3 or TRBV12-4; 7 bases match TRBD1. This CDR3 is 14 amino acids long. V dropped 3 bases and J dropped 13; count of bases not matched to a gene: 12.

This chain's CDR3 is CASRDPGANVLTF. CDR3 in DNA: TGCGCCAGCAGAGACCCTGGGGCCAACGTCCTGACTTTC. The chain has TRBV5-1 and TRBJ2-6; D is undetermined. Germline V CDR1 and CDR2: SGHRS, YFSETQ. V lost 5 bases to trimming and J lost 2 bases, with 5 bases between them. CDR3 length: 13 residues.

Only a few counts were recorded for this clonotype. Compared with germline, one end of the junction differs, possibly owing to a read error. The chain has TRBV14 and TRBJ2-1; 14 nucleotides line up with TRBD2. Matching the DNA end better, TRBJ2-7 makes the J call doubtful. The CDR3 loop spans 12 amino acids. Germline CDR1 reads SGHDN; CDR2 reads FVKESK. CDR3 residues: CTSGLAGGGQYF. The CDR3 coding sequence is TGTACCAGCGGACTAGCGGGAGGTGGGCAGTACTTC.

As concerns this clonotype: A read error may account for a junction end that differs from germline. This chain uses TRBV5-1 with TRBJ1-4; no definite D call. The CDR3 length is 14 residues. Germline CDR1 and CDR2: SGHRS and YFSETQ. As DNA, the CDR3 is TGCGCCAGCAGCTTGGGTAGGATCGGTGAAAGACTGTTTTTT. This sequence encodes CASSLGRIGERLFF.

The genes are TRBV28 and TRBJ2-7, with D tentatively TRBD2 (5 bases). The germline gives CDR1 MDHEN, CDR2 SYDVKM. With 8 bases removed from V and 3 bases from J, the gap between germline ends came to 11 bases. This CDR3 is 12 amino acids long. This chain's CDR3 is CASRGRVYEQYF. In DNA, the CDR3 is TGTGCCAGCCGGGGTAGAGTCTACGAGCAGTACTTC.

This clonotype was recorded a few times. The chain links TRBV29-1 to TRBJ2-5; the D gene is possibly TRBD2 (7 bases). The J call may be in error: the DNA end matches TRBJ2-7 better. CDR1 is SQVTM, CDR2 ANQGSEA, per germline. This CDR3 spans 13 amino acids. The CDR3 protein is CSVEFDGGREQYF. CDR3 DNA sequence: TGCAGCGTTGAATTTGACGGGGGGCGCGAGCAGTACTTC.

This rearrangement joins TRBV29-1 to TRBJ1-1; the D is unclear. Trimming left V 5 bases short and J 0 bases short, with 16 bases between. Germline values: CDR1 SQVTM, CDR2 ANQGSEA. The CDR3 loop spans 15 amino acids. CDR3 sequence (DNA): TGCAGCGTTATACCAAATGGGCAGTTGAACACTGAAGCTTTCTTT. This encodes CSVIPNGQLNTEAFF.